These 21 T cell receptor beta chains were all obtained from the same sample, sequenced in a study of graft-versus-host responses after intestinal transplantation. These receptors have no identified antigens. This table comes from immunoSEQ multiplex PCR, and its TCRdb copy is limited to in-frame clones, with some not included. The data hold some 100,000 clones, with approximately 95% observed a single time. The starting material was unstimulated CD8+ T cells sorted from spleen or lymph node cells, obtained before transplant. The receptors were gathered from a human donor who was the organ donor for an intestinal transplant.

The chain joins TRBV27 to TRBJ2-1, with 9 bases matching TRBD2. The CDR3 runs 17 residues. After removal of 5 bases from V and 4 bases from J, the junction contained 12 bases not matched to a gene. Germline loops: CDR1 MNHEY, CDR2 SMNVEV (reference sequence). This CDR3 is CASSPVWAGGAYNEQFF. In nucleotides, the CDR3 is TGTGCCAGCAGTCCCGTATGGGCGGGGGGGGCATACAATGAGCAGTTCTTC.

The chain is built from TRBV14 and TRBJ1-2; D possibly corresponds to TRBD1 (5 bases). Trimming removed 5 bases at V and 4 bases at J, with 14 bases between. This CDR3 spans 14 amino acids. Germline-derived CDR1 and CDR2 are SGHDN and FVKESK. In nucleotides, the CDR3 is TGTGCCAGCAGCTCCGGGGGGGTTGTCTATGGCTACACCTTC. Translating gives CASSSGGVVYGYTF.

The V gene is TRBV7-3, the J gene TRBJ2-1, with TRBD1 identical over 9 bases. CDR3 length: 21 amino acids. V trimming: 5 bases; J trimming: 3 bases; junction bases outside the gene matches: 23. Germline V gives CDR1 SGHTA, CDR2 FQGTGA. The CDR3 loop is CASSLSPQGQGLPAFYNEQFF. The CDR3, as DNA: TGTGCCAGCAGCCTAAGCCCCCAGGGACAGGGCCTCCCGGCCTTCTACAATGAGCAGTTCTTC.

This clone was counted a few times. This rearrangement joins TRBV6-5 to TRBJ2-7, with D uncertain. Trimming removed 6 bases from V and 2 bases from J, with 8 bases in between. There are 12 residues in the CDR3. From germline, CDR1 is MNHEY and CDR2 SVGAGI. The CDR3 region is CASSLNTYEQYF. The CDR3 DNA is TGTGCCAGCAGCCTTAATACCTACGAGCAGTACTTC.

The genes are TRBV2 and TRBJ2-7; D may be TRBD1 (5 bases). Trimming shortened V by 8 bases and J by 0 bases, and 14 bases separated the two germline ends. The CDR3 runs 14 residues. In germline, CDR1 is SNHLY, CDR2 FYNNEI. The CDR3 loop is CASSDTYGSYEQYF. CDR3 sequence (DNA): TGTGCCAGCTCGGACACCTATGGCTCCTACGAGCAGTACTTC.

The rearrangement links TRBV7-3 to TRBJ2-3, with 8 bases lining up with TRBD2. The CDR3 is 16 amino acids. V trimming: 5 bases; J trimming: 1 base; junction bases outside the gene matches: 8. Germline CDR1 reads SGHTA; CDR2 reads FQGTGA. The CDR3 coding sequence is TGTGCCAGCAGCCATACCTATAGCGGGGGCACAGATACGCAGTATTTT. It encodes CASSHTYSGGTDTQYF.

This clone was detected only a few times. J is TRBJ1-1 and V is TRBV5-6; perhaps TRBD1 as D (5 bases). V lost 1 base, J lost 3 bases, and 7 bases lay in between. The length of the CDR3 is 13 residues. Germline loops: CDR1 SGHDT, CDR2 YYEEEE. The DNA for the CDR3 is TGTGCCAGCAGCTTGCAGGGTGACACTGAAGCTTTCTTT. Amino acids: CASSLQGDTEAFF.

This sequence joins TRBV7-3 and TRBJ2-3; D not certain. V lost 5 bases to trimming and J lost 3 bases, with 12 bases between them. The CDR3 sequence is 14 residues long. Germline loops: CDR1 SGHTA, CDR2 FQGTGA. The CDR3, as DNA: TGTGCCAGCAGCCCCGAAGGAGCGACAGATACGCAGTATTTT. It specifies CASSPEGATDTQYF.

DNA for the CDR3: TGTGCCATCAGTGAGTCCTGGGGGGGTGGCACAGATACGCAGTATTTT. Residues: CAISESWGGGTDTQYF. The V and J genes are TRBV10-3 and TRBJ2-3; 7 bases are shared with TRBD2. V gave up 0 bases and J gave up 1 base; unmatched junction bases: 4. CDR1 and CDR2 from the germline V gene are ENHRY and SYGVKD. The CDR3 extends over 16 amino acids.

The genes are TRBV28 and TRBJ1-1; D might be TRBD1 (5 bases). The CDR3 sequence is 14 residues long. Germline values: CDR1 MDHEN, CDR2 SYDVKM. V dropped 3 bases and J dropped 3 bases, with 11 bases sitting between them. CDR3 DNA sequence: TGTGCCAGCAGTTTCAAGGGGAGGGACACTGAAGCTTTCTTT. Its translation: CASSFKGRDTEAFF.

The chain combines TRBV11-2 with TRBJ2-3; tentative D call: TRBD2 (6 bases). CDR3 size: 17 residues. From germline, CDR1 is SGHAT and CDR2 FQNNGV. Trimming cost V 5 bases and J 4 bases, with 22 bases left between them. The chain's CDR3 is CASSPFPGVEWADTQYF. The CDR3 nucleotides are TGTGCCAGCAGCCCCTTTCCGGGAGTAGAGTGGGCAGATACGCAGTATTTT.

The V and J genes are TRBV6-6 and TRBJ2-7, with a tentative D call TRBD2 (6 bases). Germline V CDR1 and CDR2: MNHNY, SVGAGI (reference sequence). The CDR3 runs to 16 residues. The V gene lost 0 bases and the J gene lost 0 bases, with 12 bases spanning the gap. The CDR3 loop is CASSYSVGTGSYEQYF. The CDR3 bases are TGTGCCAGCAGTTACTCGGTGGGGACTGGCTCCTACGAGCAGTACTTC.

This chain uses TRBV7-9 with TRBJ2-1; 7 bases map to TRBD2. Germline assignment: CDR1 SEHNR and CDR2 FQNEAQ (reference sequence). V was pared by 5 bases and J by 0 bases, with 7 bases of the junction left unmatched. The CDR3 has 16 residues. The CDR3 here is CASSPASGSSYNEQFF. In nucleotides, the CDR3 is TGTGCCAGCAGCCCGGCTAGCGGCAGCTCCTACAATGAGCAGTTCTTC.

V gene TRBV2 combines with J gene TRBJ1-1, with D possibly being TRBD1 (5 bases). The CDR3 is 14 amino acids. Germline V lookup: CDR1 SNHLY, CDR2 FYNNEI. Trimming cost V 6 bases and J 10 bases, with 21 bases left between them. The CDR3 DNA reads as TGTGCCAGCAGGCCGGGGGGTTTGAGGAGGGTAGCTTTCTTT. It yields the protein CASRPGGLRRVAFF.

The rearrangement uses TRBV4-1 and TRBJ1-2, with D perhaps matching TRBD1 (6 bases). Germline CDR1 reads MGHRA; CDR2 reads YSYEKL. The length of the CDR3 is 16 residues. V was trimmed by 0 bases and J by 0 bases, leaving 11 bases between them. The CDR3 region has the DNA TGCGCCAGCAGCCAAGAGGACAGACAAGCTAACTATGGCTACACCTTC. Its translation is CASSQEDRQANYGYTF.

CDR3 region: CASSLGRAYEQYF. Written as DNA, the CDR3 is TGTGCCAGCAGCTTGGGACGGGCCTACGAGCAGTACTTC. J is TRBJ2-7 and V is TRBV5-4; D gene ambiguous. The CDR3 spans 13 residues. Germline V CDR1 and CDR2: SGHNT, YYREEE (reference sequence). V was pared by 0 bases and J by 2 bases, with 6 bases between.

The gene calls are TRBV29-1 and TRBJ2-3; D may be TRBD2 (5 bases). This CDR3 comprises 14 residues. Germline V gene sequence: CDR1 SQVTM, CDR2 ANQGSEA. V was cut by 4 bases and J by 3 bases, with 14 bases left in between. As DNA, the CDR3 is TGCAGCGTTGTTCGGGGAGATGGGACAGATACGCAGTATTTT. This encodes CSVVRGDGTDTQYF.

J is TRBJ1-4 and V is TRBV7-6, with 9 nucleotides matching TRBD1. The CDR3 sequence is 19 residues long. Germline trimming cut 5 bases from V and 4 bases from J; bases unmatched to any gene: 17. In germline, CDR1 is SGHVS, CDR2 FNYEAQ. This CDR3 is CASSPPDRGDLWGNEKLFF. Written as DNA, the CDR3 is TGTGCCAGCAGCCCCCCGGACAGGGGCGATCTTTGGGGTAATGAAAAACTGTTTTTT.

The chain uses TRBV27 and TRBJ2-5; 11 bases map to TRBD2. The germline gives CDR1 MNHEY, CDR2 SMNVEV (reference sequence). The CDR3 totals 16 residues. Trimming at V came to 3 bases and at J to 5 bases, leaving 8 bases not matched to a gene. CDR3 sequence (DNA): TGTGCCAGCAGTTTTGGGATAGCGGGAGGGGGGGAGACCCAGTACTTC. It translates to CASSFGIAGGGETQYF.

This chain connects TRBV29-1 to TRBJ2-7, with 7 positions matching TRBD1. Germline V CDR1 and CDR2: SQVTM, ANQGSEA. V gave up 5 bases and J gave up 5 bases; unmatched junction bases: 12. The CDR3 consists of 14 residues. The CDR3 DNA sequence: TGCAGCGTTATCCAGGGGGTGACACCGGACGAGCAGTACTTC. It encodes CSVIQGVTPDEQYF.

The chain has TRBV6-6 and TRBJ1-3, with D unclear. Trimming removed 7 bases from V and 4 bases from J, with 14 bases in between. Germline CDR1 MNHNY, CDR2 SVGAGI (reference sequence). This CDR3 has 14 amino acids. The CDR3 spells CASTDPTAGNTIYF. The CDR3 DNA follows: TGTGCCAGCACTGATCCCACCGCGGGAAACACCATATATTTT.